These 8 T cell receptor beta chains were all obtained from the same sample, sequenced in a study of follicular helper T cells after annual influenza vaccination. Repertoires were generated with immunoSEQ multiplex PCR, while TCRdb's copy carries only in-frame clones and drops some. Of a few thousand clones listed, approximately 85% are singletons. Time point defined: 2015-2016 season, pre-vaccination. The specimen comprised CXCR5+ CD38- circulating T follicular helper cells from blood, sampled on the day of influenza vaccination. Documented subset: circulating Tfh, non-naive CD4+CXCR5+PD-1+ (ICOS+CD38+ or ICOS-CD38-). These receptors were obtained from an adult who received the influenza vaccine.

The chain recombines TRBV9 with TRBJ2-3; 7 bases are a match to TRBD1. V dropped 0 bases and J dropped 3; count of bases not matched to a gene: 4. The CDR3 covers 15 residues. Germline V lookup: CDR1 SGDLS, CDR2 YYNGEE. The DNA for the CDR3 is TGTGCCAGCAGCGTAGCGACAGGGCGAACAGATACGCAGTATTTT. Protein: CASSVATGRTDTQYF.

The V gene is TRBV27, the J gene TRBJ2-5, with 15 positions matching TRBD2. After removal of 9 bases from V and 5 bases from J, the junction contained 22 bases not matched to a gene. Germline V gene data show CDR1 as MNHEY and CDR2 as SMNVEV (reference sequence). The CDR3 length is 20 residues. The CDR3 protein is CASLRRPPWTSGRVEETQYF. The CDR3 coding sequence is TGTGCCAGTCTCAGACGGCCGCCCTGGACTAGCGGGAGGGTAGAGGAGACCCAGTACTTC.

The chain joins TRBV14 to TRBJ1-2; D remains ambiguous. Trimming cost V 0 bases and J 8 bases, with 10 bases left between them. The CDR3 is made up of 13 amino acids. The V gene's germline CDR1 is SGHDN and CDR2 FVKESK. In DNA, the CDR3 is TGTGCCAGCAGCCAAGATCGGCGGGTCGGCTACACCTTC. Translation gives CASSQDRRVGYTF.

The V and J genes are TRBV10-3 and TRBJ2-7; 11 bases agree with TRBD2. Germline V lookup: CDR1 ENHRY, CDR2 SYGVKD. J lost 4 bases, V lost 10 bases, and 18 bases had no gene match. The CDR3 covers 17 residues. The CDR3 DNA follows: TGTGCCACCCTAGGGGCGGGACTAGCGGAGTTCGGGTACGAGCAGTACTTC. Translated: CATLGAGLAEFGYEQYF.

V usage is TRBV30 and J usage is TRBJ2-7; no reliable D call. This CDR3 spans 15 amino acids. CDR1 and CDR2 from the germline V gene are GTSNPN and SVGIG (reference sequence). V lost 3 bases, J lost 1 base, and 16 bases lay in between. CDR3 in DNA: TGTGCCTGGAGACCCTGGGCAAGCCGATCCTACGAGCAGTACTTC. Translation: CAWRPWASRSYEQYF. The variable domain in full, with the rest retrieved from reference TRBV30 and TRBJ2-7, is SQTIHQWPATLVQPVGSPLSLECTVEGTSNPNLYWYRQAAGRGLQLLFYSVGIGQISSEVPQNLSASRPQDRQFILSSKKLLLSDSGFYLCAWRPWASRSYEQYFGPGTRLTVT.

V usage is TRBV28 and J usage is TRBJ2-1, with 7 bases matching TRBD2. CDR3 length: 15 residues. J lost 5 bases, V lost 10 bases, and 14 bases had no gene match. Per the germline V gene, CDR1 is MDHEN and CDR2 is SYDVKM. As DNA, the CDR3 is TGTGCCACTACGCTCCGGGGGGACTACCACAATGAGCAGTTCTTC. Translated: CATTLRGDYHNEQFF.

CDR3 in DNA: TGTGCCAGCAGGGGGTGGGGTGCTAGCGGCAATGAGCAGTTCTTC. Protein sequence: CASRGWGASGNEQFF. This chain uses TRBV27 with TRBJ2-1; TRBD2 aligns across 7 bases. The CDR3 is 15 residues long. Germline V gives CDR1 MNHEY, CDR2 SMNVEV (reference sequence). Trimming cost V 6 bases and J 6 bases; bases outside gene matches: 11.

Here the CDR3 DNA reads TGTGCCAGCAGCGTTAGACAGGGGGCTAACACTGAAGCTTTCTTT. The encoded protein is CASSVRQGANTEAFF. This sequence joins TRBV2 and TRBJ1-1; 10 bases agree with TRBD1. Germline V gene data show CDR1 as SNHLY and CDR2 as FYNNEI. Trimming removed 6 bases from V and 2 bases from J; junction bases left unmatched: 6. This CDR3 has 15 amino acids. Drawing the rest from reference TRBV2 and TRBJ1-1, the complete variable domain is EPEVTQTPSHQVTQMGQEVILRCVPISNHLYFYWYRQILGQKVEFLVSFYNNEISEKSEIFDDQFSVERPDGSNFTLKIRSTKLEDSAMYFCASSVRQGANTEAFFGQGTRLTVV.